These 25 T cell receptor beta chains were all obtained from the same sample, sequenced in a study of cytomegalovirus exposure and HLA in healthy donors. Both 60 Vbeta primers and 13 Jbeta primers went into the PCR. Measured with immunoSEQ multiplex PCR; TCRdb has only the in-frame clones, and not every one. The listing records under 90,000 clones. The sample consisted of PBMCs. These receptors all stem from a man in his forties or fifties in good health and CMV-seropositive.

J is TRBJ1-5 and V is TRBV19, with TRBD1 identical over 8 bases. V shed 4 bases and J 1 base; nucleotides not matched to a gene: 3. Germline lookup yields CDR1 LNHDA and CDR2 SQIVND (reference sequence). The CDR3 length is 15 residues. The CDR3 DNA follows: TGTGCCAGTAGTACGACAGGGGAGAGCAATCAGCCCCAGCATTTT. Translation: CASSTTGESNQPQHF. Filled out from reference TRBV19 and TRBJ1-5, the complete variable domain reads DGGITQSPKYLFRKEGQNVTLSCEQNLNHDAMYWYRQDPGQGLRLIYYSQIVNDFQKGDIAEGYSVSREKKESFPLTVTSAQKNPTAFYLCASSTTGESNQPQHFGDGTRLSIL.

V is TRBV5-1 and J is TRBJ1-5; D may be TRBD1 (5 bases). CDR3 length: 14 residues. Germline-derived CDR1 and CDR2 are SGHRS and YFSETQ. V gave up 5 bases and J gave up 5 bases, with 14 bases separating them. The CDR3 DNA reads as TGCGCCAGCAGACCAGGGACTGATTATCAGCCCCAGCATTTT. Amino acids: CASRPGTDYQPQHF.

The CDR3 bases are TGTGCCAGCAGCGGTGGGACAGGGAGCACAGATACGCAGTATTTT. Its translation is CASSGGTGSTDTQYF. This chain uses TRBV9 with TRBJ2-3; 9 bases are a match to TRBD1. This CDR3 region has 15 residues. V shed 3 bases, J shed 0 bases, and the junction held 2 bases outside the gene matches. Germline V CDR1 and CDR2: SGDLS, YYNGEE.

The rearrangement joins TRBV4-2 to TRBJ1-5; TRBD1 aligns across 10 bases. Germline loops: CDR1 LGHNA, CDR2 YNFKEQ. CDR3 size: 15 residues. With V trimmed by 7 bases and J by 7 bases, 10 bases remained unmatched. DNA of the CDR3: TGTGCCAGCACCACGACAGGGGGCTTAGGGCAGCCCCAGCATTTT. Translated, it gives CASTTTGGLGQPQHF.

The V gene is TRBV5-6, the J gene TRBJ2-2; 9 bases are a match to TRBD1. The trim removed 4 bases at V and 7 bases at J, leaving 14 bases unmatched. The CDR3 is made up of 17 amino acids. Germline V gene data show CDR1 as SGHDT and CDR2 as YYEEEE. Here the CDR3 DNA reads TGTGCCAGCAGCCGTCGACAGGGGGGCGCAGGGATCGGGGAGCTGTTTTTT. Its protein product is CASSRRQGGAGIGELFF.

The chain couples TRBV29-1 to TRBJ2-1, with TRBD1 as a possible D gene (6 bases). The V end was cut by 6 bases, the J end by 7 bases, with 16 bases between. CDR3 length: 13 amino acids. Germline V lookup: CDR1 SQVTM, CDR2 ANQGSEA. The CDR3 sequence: CSVKRRQGNEQFF. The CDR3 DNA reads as TGCAGCGTCAAAAGACGTCAGGGGAATGAGCAGTTCTTC.

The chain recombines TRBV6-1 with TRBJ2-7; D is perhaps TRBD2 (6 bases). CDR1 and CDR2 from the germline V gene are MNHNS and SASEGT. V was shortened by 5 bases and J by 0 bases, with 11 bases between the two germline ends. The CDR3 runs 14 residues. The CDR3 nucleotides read TGTGCCAGCAGTTTTGGGGGGAGCTCCTACGAGCAGTACGTC. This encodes CASSFGGSSYEQYV.

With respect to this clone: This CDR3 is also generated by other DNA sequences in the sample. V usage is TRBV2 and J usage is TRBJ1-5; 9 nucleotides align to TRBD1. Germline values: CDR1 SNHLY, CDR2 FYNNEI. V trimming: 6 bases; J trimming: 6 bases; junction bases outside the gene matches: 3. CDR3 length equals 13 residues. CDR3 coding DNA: TGTGCCAGCAGGGGACAGGGAGGTCAGCCCCAGCATTTT. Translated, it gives CASRGQGGQPQHF.

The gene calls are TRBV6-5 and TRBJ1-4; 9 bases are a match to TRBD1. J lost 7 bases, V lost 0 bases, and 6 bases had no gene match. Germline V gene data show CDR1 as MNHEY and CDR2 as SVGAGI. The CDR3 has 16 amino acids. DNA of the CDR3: TGTGCCAGCAGTTACTCGACTCGGACAGGGGCTGAAAAACTGTTTTTT. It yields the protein CASSYSTRTGAEKLFF.

The DNA of the CDR3 is TGTGCCAGCAGTTACTCGGGACAGGGGACGTACGAGCAGTACGTC. Protein product: CASSYSGQGTYEQYV. V usage is TRBV6-6 and J usage is TRBJ2-7, with 10 bases aligning to TRBD1. The CDR3 totals 15 residues. V lost 0 bases to trimming and J lost 4 bases; unmatched junction nucleotides: 3. Germline CDR1 reads MNHNY; CDR2 reads SVGAGI (reference sequence).

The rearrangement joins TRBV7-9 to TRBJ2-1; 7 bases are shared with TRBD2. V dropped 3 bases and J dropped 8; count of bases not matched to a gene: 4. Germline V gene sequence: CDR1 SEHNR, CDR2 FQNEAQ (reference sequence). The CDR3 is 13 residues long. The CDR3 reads CASSFSGDYEQFF. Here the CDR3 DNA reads TGTGCCAGCAGCTTCAGCGGGGACTATGAGCAGTTCTTC.

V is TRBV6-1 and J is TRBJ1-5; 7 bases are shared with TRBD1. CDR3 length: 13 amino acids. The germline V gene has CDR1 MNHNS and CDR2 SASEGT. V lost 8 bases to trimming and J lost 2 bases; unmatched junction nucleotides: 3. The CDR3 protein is CASCTGGNQPQHF. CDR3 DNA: TGTGCCAGCTGTACAGGGGGCAATCAGCCCCAGCATTTT.

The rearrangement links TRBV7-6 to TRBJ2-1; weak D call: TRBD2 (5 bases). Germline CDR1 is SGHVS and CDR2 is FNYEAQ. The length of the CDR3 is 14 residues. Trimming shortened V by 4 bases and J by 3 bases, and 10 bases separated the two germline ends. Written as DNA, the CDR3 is TGTGCCAGCAGCTCCCTGGCGGGCTACAATGAGCAGTTCTTC. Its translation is CASSSLAGYNEQFF. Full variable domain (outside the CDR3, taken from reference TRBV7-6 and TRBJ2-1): GAGVSQSPRYKVTKRGQDVALRCDPISGHVSLYWYRQALGQGPEFLTYFNYEAQQDKSGLPNDRFSAERPEGSISTLTIQRTEQRDSAMYRCASSSLAGYNEQFFGPGTRLTVL.

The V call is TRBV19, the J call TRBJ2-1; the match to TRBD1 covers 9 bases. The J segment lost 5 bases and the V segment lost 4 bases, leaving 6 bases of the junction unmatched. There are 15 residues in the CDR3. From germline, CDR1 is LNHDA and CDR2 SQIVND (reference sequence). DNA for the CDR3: TGTGCCAGTAGTAAGGGACAGGGAGATAACAATGAGCAGTTCTTC. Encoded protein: CASSKGQGDNNEQFF.

CDR3 sequence (DNA): TGTGCCACCCGGCGGGGATCCCAAGAGACCCAGTACTTC. Protein sequence: CATRRGSQETQYF. V usage is TRBV6-5 and J usage is TRBJ2-5, with D possibly matching TRBD2 (6 bases). CDR1 and CDR2 from the germline V gene are MNHEY and SVGAGI. This CDR3 is 13 amino acids long. V gave up 10 bases and J gave up 1 base, with 13 bases separating them.

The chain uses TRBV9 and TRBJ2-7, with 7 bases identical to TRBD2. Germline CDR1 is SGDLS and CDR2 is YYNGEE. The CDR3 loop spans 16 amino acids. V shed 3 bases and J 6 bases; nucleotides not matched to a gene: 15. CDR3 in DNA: TGTGCCAGCAGCGCCGGAGGTGGCGGGAGCTTCGTCGAGCAGTACTTC. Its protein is CASSAGGGGSFVEQYF.

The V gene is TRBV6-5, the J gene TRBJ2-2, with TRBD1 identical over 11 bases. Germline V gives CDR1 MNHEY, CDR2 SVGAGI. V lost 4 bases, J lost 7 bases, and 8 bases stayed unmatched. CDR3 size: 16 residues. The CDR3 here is CASSWDRGVSIGELFF. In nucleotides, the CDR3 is TGTGCCAGCAGTTGGGACAGGGGGGTCTCAATCGGGGAGCTGTTTTTT.

CDR3 protein: CASSRDRGNYGYTF. Here the CDR3 DNA reads TGTGCCAGCAGCAGGGACAGGGGAAACTATGGCTACACCTTC. V gene TRBV2 combines with J gene TRBJ1-2, with 10 bases matching TRBD1. V lost 6 bases to trimming and J lost 2 bases; unmatched junction nucleotides: 3. CDR1 is SNHLY, CDR2 FYNNEI, per germline. The CDR3 runs to 14 residues.

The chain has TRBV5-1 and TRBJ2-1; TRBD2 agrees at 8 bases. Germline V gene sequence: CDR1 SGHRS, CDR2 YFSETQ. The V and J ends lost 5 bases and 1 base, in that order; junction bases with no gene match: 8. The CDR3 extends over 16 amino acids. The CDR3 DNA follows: TGCGCCAGCAGTCCCAGGACTAGCTGGTCCTACAATGAGCAGTTCTTC. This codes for CASSPRTSWSYNEQFF. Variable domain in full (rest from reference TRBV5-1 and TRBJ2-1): KAGVTQTPRYLIKTRGQQVTLSCSPISGHRSVSWYQQTPGQGLQFLFEYFSETQRNKGNFPGRFSGRQFSNSRSEMNVSTLELGDSALYLCASSPRTSWSYNEQFFGPGTRLTVL.

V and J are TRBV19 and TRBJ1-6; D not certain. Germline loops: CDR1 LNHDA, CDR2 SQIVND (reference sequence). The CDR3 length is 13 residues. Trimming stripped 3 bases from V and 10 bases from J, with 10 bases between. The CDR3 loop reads CASSMIGRSPLHF. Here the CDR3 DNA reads TGTGCCAGTAGTATGATAGGGAGGTCACCCCTCCACTTT.

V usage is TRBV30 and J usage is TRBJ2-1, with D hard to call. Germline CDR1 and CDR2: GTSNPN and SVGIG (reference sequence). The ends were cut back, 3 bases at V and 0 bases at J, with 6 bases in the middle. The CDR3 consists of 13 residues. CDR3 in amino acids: CAWRRLSYNEQFF. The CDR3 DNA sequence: TGTGCCTGGAGGCGCCTCTCCTACAATGAGCAGTTCTTC.

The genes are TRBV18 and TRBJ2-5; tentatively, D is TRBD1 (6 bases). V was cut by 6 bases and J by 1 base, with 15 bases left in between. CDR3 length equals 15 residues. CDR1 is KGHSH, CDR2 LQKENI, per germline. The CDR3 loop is CASSPTVGAQETQYF. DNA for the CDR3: TGTGCCAGCTCGCCTACCGTGGGGGCCCAAGAGACCCAGTACTTC.

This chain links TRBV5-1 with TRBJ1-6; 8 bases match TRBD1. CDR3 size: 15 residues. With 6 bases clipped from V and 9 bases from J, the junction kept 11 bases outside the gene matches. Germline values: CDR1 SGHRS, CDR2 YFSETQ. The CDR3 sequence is CASKSAPGGLSPLHF. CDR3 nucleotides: TGCGCCAGCAAATCCGCGCCAGGGGGCCTTTCACCCCTCCACTTT.

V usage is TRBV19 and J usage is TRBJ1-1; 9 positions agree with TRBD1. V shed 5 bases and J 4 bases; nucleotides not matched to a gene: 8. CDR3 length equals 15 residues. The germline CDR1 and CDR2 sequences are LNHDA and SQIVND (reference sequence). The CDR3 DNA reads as TGTGCCAGTAGTGAGGGGACAGGGAGGACCACTGAAGCTTTCTTT. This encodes CASSEGTGRTTEAFF.

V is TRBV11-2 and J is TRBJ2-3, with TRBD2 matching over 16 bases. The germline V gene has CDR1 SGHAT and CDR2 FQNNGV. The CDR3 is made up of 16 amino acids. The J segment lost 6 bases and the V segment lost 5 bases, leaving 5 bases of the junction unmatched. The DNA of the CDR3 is TGTGCCAGCAGCCCGGGACTAGCGGGAGGGCCTGATACGCAGTATTTT. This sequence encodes CASSPGLAGGPDTQYF.